The clone carrying this T cell receptor (beta chain) appeared a few times. Its antigen remains unknown. Only one heparinised blood draw was taken per donor, and its volume averaged approximately 0.11 L. Post-sort purity exceeded 95% for all sorted populations. The source of the sample is a study of beta chain features in type 1 diabetes. Investigators reverse transcribed all isolated RNA, so they sequenced expressed TCRB transcripts. Only in-frame clones appear in the TCRdb table, and some are missing; sequencing was by immunoSEQ multiplex PCR. The sample includes 600,000 to 750,000 clones, around 12% seen only once; the top ten take more than 0.1%. V was clipped by 0 bases and J by 2 bases, with 5 bases between them. CDR1 is ENHRY, CDR2 SYGVKD, per germline. The CDR3 contains 14 residues. Study-level findings and limits: VDJ junctions in type 1 diabetes patients carried more deletions and fewer insertions. Researchers cautioned that cDNA sequencing could over-represent cells with high TCR expression. People with Type 1 diabetes carried modestly yet significantly shorter TCRB CDR3s in all four CD4+ subsets.

The specimen was naive CD4+ T cells from blood. This chain joins TRBV10-3 and TRBJ1-5; D not resolved. The receptor's source is a young man with type 1 diabetes. The CDR3 coding sequence is TGTGCCATCAGTGAGTCTGCAGGCAATCAGCCCCAGCATTTT. Translating gives CAISESAGNQPQHF.